The 4 T cell receptor beta chains reported below all come from one sample, sequenced in a study of T cells in Graves' hyperthyroidism and ophthalmopathy. Amplification of TCR beta CDR3 regions was performed using RNA transcripts as template. A set of HTBI primers served as the primers for a first-round RT-PCR of the TCR CDR3. Each CDR3 protein gets one entry after TCRdb re-called the multiplex PCR reads with MiXCR. The sample includes 300,000 or so distinct CDR3 sequences, over 15% of them seen just once. Sequencing was done on a sample of blood. Receptor source: a woman aged 55-70 years with Graves' ophthalmopathy.

This clonotype came up many times. The chain couples TRBV5-1 to TRBJ2-1; TRBD1 agrees at 7 bases. Germline CDR1 reads SGHRS; CDR2 reads YFSETQ. With 4 bases clipped from V and 7 bases from J, the junction kept 8 bases outside the gene matches. The CDR3 is made up of 14 amino acids. CDR3 bases: TGCGCCAGCAGCAGGACCACGACAGGGAATGAGCAGTTCTTC. Its protein product is CASSRTTTGNEQFF.

This clonotype was seen repeatedly, ten times or more. This chain uses TRBV12-3 or TRBV12-4 with TRBJ2-7, with 9 nucleotides matching TRBD1. The CDR3 totals 14 residues. V gave up 4 bases and J gave up 5 bases; unmatched junction bases: 6. CDR3 coding DNA: TGTGCCAGCAGTTCGAACAGGGGGCATGACGAGCAGTACTTC. Translated: CASSSNRGHDEQYF.

This clonotype has a count of ten or more. This sequence joins TRBV7-2 and TRBJ2-3; tentative D call: TRBD2 (7 bases). Per the germline V gene, CDR1 is SGHTA and CDR2 is FQGNSA. V lost 1 base, J lost 0 bases, and 14 bases lay in between. The CDR3 sequence is 17 residues long. This CDR3 is CASSLVGGAPSTDTQYF. As DNA, the CDR3 is TGTGCCAGCAGCTTAGTTGGGGGGGCTCCTAGCACAGATACGCAGTATTTT.

This clonotype was observed at least ten times. The V gene is TRBV7-6, the J gene TRBJ2-7; the D is unclear. Per the germline V gene, CDR1 is SGHVS and CDR2 is FNYEAQ. Deletions cut 2 bases from V and 6 bases from J, with 14 bases between. The CDR3 contains 14 residues. CDR3 nucleotides: TGTGCCAGCAGCTTACCTGATGGGAAGAGCGAGCAGTACTTC. It translates to CASSLPDGKSEQYF.